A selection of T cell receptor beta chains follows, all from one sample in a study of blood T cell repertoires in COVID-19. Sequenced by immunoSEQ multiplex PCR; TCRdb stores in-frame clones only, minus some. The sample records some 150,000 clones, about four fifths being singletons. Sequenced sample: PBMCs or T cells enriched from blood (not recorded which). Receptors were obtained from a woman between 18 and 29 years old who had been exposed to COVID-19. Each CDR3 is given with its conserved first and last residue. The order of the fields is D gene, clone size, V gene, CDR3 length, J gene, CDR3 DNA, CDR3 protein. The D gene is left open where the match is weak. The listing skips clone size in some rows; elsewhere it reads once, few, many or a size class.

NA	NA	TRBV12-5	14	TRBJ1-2	TGTGCTAGTGGTTTCTTCTCTATTAACTATGGCTACACCTTC	CASGFFSINYGYTF
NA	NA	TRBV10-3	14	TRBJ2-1	TGTGCCATCAGTGAACAAAAGTCTTACAATGAGCAGTTCTTC	CAISEQKSYNEQFF
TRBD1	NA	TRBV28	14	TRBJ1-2	TGTGCCAGCAGGACCCCGACAGGGGCCTATGGCTACACCTTC	CASRTPTGAYGYTF
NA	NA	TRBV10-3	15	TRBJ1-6	TGTGCCATCAGTGGTAACAGGGATCATAATTCACCCCTCCACTTT	CAISGNRDHNSPLHF
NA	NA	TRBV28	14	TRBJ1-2	TGTGCCAGCAGTTTATTAGGGGGGGGATATGGCTACACCTTC	CASSLLGGGYGYTF
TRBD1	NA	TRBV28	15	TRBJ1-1	TGTGCCACCACGAAAAGACAGGGGATTCGCACTGAAGCTTTCTTT	CATTKRQGIRTEAFF
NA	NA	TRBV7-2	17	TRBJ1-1	TGTGCCAGCAGCTTAGATATAATACGGAGAGGAAACACTGAAGCTTTCTTT	CASSLDIIRRGNTEAFF
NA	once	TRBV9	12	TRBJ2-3	TGTGCCAGCAGCGCCTTCACAGATACGCAGTATTTT	CASSAFTDTQYF
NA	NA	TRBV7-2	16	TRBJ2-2	TGTGCCAGCAGCCCCGTAGGAGCGCCGGAGGGCGGGGAGCTGTTTTTT	CASSPVGAPEGGELFF
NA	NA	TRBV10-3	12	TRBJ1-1	TGTGCCAGCGGACTGACGAACACTGAAGCTTTCTTT	CASGLTNTEAFF
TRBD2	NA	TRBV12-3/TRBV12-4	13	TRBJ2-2	TGTGCCAGCAGAGGGAGGGGTGCCGGGGAGCTGTTTTTT	CASRGRGAGELFF
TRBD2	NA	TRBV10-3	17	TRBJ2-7	TGTGCCATCAGTGAGCCGGGACTAGCGGGAGCTGGGTACGAGCAGTACTTC	CAISEPGLAGAGYEQYF
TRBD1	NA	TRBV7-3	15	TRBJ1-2	TGTGCCAGCAGCGGCGGGGACAGAGCTAACTATGGCTACACCTTC	CASSGGDRANYGYTF
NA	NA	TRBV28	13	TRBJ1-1	TGTGCCAGCAGTTTAGGGCAGAACACTGAAGCTTTCTTT	CASSLGQNTEAFF
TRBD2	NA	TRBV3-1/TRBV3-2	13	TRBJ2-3	TGTGCCAGCAGCTATGGACTAGCAGATACGCAGTATTTT	CASSYGLADTQYF
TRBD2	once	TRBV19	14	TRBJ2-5	TGTGCCAGTAGAGCCCGCGGGGGACAAGAGACCCAGTACTTC	CASRARGGQETQYF
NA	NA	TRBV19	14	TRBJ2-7	TGTGCCAGTAGTATAGACAGGGGCCCCTACGAGCAGTACTTC	CASSIDRGPYEQYF
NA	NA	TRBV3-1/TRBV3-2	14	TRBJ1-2	TGTGCCAGCAGCCTCCCGGGACTTGACTATGGCTACACCTTC	CASSLPGLDYGYTF
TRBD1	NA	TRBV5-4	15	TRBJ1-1	TGTGCCAGCAGCAAGCAGGGGGCGCGATGGACTGAAGCTTTCTTT	CASSKQGARWTEAFF
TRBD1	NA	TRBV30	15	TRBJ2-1	TGTGCCTGGAGTCTGACCGGGACAGCCTACAATGAGCAGTTCTTC	CAWSLTGTAYNEQFF
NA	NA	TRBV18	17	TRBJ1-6	TGTGCCAGCTCACCATTGGACTCGAGCTCCTATAATTCACCCCTCCACTTT	CASSPLDSSSYNSPLHF
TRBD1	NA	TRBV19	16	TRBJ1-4	TGTGCCAGTAGTATGACCGCGGGACAGGGATTTGAAAAACTGTTTTTT	CASSMTAGQGFEKLFF
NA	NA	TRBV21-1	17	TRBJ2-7	TGTGCCAGCAGCAAAGTGGTCGGCCCGAGGAGCTCCTACGAGCAGTACTTC	CASSKVVGPRSSYEQYF
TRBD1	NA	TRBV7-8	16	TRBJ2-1	TGTGCCAGCAGCTTAGATAGACAGGGTTTTTACAATGAGCAGTTCTTC	CASSLDRQGFYNEQFF
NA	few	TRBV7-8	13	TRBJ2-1	TGTGCCAGCAGCCGACAGGTCTACAATGAGCAGTTCTTC	CASSRQVYNEQFF
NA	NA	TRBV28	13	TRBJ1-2	TGTGCCAGCTGGGCCGGTACTAACTATGGCTACACCTTC	CASWAGTNYGYTF
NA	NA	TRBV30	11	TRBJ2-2	TGTGCCTGGGACATTACCGGGGAGCTGTTTTTT	CAWDITGELFF
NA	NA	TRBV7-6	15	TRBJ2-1	TGTGCCAGCAGCTCTTCTTCGGGAACCTACAATGAGCAGTTCTTC	CASSSSSGTYNEQFF
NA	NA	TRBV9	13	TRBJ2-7	TGTGCCAGCAGCCCGAGCATGAACTACGAGCAGTACTTC	CASSPSMNYEQYF
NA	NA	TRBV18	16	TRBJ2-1	TGTGCCAGCTCACCACCGAGTAGCGGAGCGGATTATGAGCAGTTCTTC	CASSPPSSGADYEQFF
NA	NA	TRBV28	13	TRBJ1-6	TGTGCCAGCCCTCAGGGTGTTAATTCACCCCTCCACTTT	CASPQGVNSPLHF
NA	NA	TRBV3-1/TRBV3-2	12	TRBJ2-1	TGTGCCAGCAGCCAATTAGCAAATGAGCAGTTCTTC	CASSQLANEQFF
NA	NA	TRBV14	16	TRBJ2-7	TGTGCCAGCAGCCAAGAGAATACCTGGACTTATGGCGAGCAGTACTTC	CASSQENTWTYGEQYF
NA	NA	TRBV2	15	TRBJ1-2	TGTGCCAGCAGTGTGAAGGGAGGGGCCCCCTATGGCTACACCTTC	CASSVKGGAPYGYTF
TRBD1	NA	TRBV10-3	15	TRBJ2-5	TGTGCCATCAGGAAAGGACAGGGAGTGTGGGAGACCCAGTACTTC	CAIRKGQGVWETQYF
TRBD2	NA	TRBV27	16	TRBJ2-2	TGTGCCAGCAGACGGGAGGCTAGCGGTGTCATCGGGGAGCTGTTTTTT	CASRREASGVIGELFF
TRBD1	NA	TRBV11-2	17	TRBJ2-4	TGTGCCAGCAGCACCGCCACCGGGACAGGGGTGAAGGACATTCAGTACTTC	CASSTATGTGVKDIQYF
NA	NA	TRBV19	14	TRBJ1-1	TGTGCCAGTAGGCGGACAGAGTTGAACACTGAAGCTTTCTTT	CASRRTELNTEAFF
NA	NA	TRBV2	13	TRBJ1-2	TGTGCCAGCAGTGAAGGAAGGGAGAGGGGCTACACCTTC	CASSEGRERGYTF
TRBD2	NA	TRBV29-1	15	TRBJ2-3	TGCAGCGTGGGGGCTAGCGGGAGGAGCACAGATACGCAGTATTTT	CSVGASGRSTDTQYF
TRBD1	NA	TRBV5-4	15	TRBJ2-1	TGTGCCAGCAGCTGGCCGGGACAGGGTATCAATGAGCAGTTCTTC	CASSWPGQGINEQFF
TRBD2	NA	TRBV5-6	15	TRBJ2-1	TGTGCCAGCAGCTTGTTCGCTAGCGGGAGAAATGAGCAGTTCTTC	CASSLFASGRNEQFF
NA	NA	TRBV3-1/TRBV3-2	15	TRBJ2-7	TGTGCCAGCAGCCAAGGAAGGACTATGTTCATCGAGCAGTACTTC	CASSQGRTMFIEQYF
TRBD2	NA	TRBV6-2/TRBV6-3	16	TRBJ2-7	TGTGCCAGCAGTGACACCGAGCGGGAGGGCCTCTACGAGCAGTACTTC	CASSDTEREGLYEQYF
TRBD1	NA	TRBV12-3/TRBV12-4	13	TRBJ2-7	TGTGCCAGTCTACAGGGGGGAACGAACGAGCAGTACTTC	CASLQGGTNEQYF
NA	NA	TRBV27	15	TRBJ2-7	TGTGCCAGCAGTCGGAGGGAACTTCCGTCCTACGAGCAGTACTTC	CASSRRELPSYEQYF
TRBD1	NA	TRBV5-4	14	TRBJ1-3	TGTGCCAGCAGCTTACAGGGGCCTGGAAACACCATATATTTT	CASSLQGPGNTIYF
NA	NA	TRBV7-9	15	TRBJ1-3	TGTGCCAGCAGCTTAGCGAGTATCCATGGAAACACCATATATTTT	CASSLASIHGNTIYF
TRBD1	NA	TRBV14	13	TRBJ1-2	TGTGCCAGCAGCCAGGGACAGGGCTATGGCTACACCTTC	CASSQGQGYGYTF
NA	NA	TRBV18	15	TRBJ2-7	TGTGCCAGCTCTCTCCCACAGGGTCTCTCCTACGAGCAGTACTTC	CASSLPQGLSYEQYF
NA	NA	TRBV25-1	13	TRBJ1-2	TGTGCCACCAATCCGGGGGGGGTTTATGGCTACACCTTC	CATNPGGVYGYTF
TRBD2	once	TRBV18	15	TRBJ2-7	TGTGCCAGCTCACCGGGGACTAGCGGATCCTACGAGCAGTACTTC	CASSPGTSGSYEQYF
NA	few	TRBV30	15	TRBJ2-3	TGTGCCTGGAGTGTGGGACTGTTAAACACAGATACGCAGTATTTT	CAWSVGLLNTDTQYF
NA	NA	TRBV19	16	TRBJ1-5	TGTGCCAGTAGTATAGTCGTCAGGGGATTCAATCAGCCCCAGCATTTT	CASSIVVRGFNQPQHF
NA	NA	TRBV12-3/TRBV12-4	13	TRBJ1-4	TGTGCCAGCAGTTTAACGGGGAATGAAAAACTGTTTTTT	CASSLTGNEKLFF
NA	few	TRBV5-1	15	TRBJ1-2	TGCGCCAGCAGCTTGGTATCCAGGGGAGCCTATGGCTACACCTTC	CASSLVSRGAYGYTF
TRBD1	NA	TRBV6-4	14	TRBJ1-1	TGTGCCAGCAGTGACTCGGACAGGGCCACTGAAGCTTTCTTT	CASSDSDRATEAFF
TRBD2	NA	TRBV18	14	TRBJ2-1	TGTGCCAGCAGGACTAGCGGGAGGTACAATGAGCAGTTCTTC	CASRTSGRYNEQFF
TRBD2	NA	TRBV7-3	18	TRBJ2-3	TGTGCCAGCAGCTTAACGTGGGGACTAGCGGGAGGTGTGAATACGCAGTATTTT	CASSLTWGLAGGVNTQYF
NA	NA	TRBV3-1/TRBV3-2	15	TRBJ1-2	TGTGCCAGCAGCCAAGCGGGGTCCAGATCTCGGGGCTACACCTTC	CASSQAGSRSRGYTF